Reported below is one TCR beta chain. CDR3 length: 15 amino acids. Germline V gene lookup returns CDR1 LGHNA and CDR2 YSLEER. V lost 1 base, J lost 2 bases, and 12 bases lay in between. The data originate from a study of T cell changes during pregnancy in multiple sclerosis. The data were produced by immunoSEQ multiplex PCR, yet TCRdb's version contains in-frame clones alone and is incomplete. The sample carries 60,000 to 65,000 clones, 92% recorded once. Sample: peripheral blood, taken in the second trimester of pregnancy. This chain connects TRBV4-3 to TRBJ2-7; D is unclear. The TCR sequence derives from a female donor in good health, enrolled as a control in a pregnancy study. CDR3 nucleotide sequence: TGCGCCAGCAGCCAAGGGGCAGAAACCCCCTACGAGCAGTACTTC. Translation: CASSQGAETPYEQYF.